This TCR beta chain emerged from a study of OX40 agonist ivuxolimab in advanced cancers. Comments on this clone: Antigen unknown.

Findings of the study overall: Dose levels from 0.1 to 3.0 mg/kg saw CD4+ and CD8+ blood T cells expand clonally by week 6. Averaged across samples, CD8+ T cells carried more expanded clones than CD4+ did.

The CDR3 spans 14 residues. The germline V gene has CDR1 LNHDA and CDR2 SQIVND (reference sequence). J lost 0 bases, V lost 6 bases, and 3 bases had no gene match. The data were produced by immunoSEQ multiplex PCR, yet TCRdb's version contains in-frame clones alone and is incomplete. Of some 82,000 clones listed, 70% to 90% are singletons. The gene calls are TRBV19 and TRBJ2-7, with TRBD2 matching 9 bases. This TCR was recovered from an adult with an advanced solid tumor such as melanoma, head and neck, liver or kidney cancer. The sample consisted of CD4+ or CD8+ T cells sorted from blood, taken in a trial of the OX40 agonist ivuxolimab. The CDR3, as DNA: TGTGCCAGTAGGATGACTAGCGGCTCCTACGAGCAGTACTTC. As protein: CASRMTSGSYEQYF.